The 5 T cell receptor beta chains listed next were all sequenced from one sample in a study of blood T cell repertoires in COVID-19. Profiled with immunoSEQ multiplex PCR; TCRdb holds only in-frame clones, not every one. The data contain 130,000 to 150,000 clones, 75% to 90% of them singletons. Material for sequencing was peripheral blood. Receptors originate from a woman aged 45-60 years with acute or convalescent COVID-19.

The chain carries TRBV7-9 and TRBJ1-1; D is unclear. CDR1 and CDR2 from the germline V gene are SEHNR and FQNEAQ (reference sequence). There are 15 residues in the CDR3. Between the trimmed V and J ends, which lost 1 base and 3 bases, there was a span of 12 bases. The DNA of the CDR3 is TGTGCCAGCAGCTTAGAGATGTCCGGGTACACTGAAGCTTTCTTT. Protein sequence: CASSLEMSGYTEAFF.

This chain links TRBV29-1 with TRBJ1-2; the match to TRBD1 covers 7 bases. Trimming at V came to 3 bases and at J to 2 bases, leaving 6 bases not matched to a gene. This CDR3 contains 14 residues. Germline V gives CDR1 SQVTM, CDR2 ANQGSEA. CDR3: CSVEGGQENYGYTF. The DNA of the CDR3 is TGCAGCGTTGAGGGTGGACAGGAGAACTATGGCTACACCTTC.

The V gene is TRBV4-2, the J gene TRBJ1-1; 7 bases are shared with TRBD1. The CDR3 has 15 amino acids. Germline CDR1 and CDR2: LGHNA and YNFKEQ. Unmatched junction bases numbered 5, after V lost 1 base and J lost 3 bases. CDR3 in amino acids: CASSQVDGTDTEAFF. CDR3 coding DNA: TGTGCCAGCAGCCAAGTTGACGGGACAGACACTGAAGCTTTCTTT.

The V gene is TRBV9, the J gene TRBJ2-5; TRBD1 matches at 7 bases. Looked up from germline, CDR1 is SGDLS and CDR2 is YYNGEE. With 0 bases clipped from V and 5 bases from J, the junction kept 4 bases outside the gene matches. This CDR3 region has 14 residues. The CDR3 DNA sequence: TGTGCCAGCAGCGTAGTAGGGGGCGGGGAGACCCAGTACTTC. Translating gives CASSVVGGGETQYF.

The rearrangement uses TRBV18 and TRBJ2-3, with a tentative D call TRBD1 (7 bases). The germline V gene encodes CDR1 KGHSH and CDR2 LQKENI. The CDR3 contains 16 residues. The V gene lost 1 base and the J gene lost 1 base, with 12 bases spanning the gap. The CDR3 nucleotides are TGTGCCAGCTCACCACGCCAGGGGGGTGGCACAGATACGCAGTATTTT. Protein: CASSPRQGGGTDTQYF.